This T cell receptor (beta chain) was sequenced for a study of regulatory T cells in long-lasting Graves disease. Study findings and constraints: Among the persistent patients, 2,741 public clonotypes were shared, more than the roughly 990 shared among new patients.

Documented time point: persistent/refractory GD, antithyroid drugs over 5 years with positive TRAb. Preparation of the TCR library used RNA extracted from PBMCs. This clonotype was seen only a few times. The antigen remains unidentified. Deletions cut 0 bases from V and 5 bases from J, with 12 bases between. The CDR3 contains 15 residues. Germline V gives CDR1 SGHRS, CDR2 YFSETQ. CDR3-region Arm-PCR and iRepertoire HTBI primers produced the TCR beta libraries. Each CDR3 protein gets one entry after TCRdb re-called the multiplex PCR reads with MiXCR. This table has around 500,000 distinct CDR3 sequences, roughly 20% appearing once.

Sequences were derived from peripheral blood mononuclear cells (PBMCs), sampled when the disease was refractory, from a patient treated with antithyroid drugs. This receptor was taken from a female donor with Graves disease. The J gene is TRBJ2-1, the V gene TRBV5-1; no definite D call. The DNA for the CDR3 is TGCGCCAGCAGCTTGGCGGGCCTCGTCCACAATGAGCAGTTCTTC. This translates into CASSLAGLVHNEQFF.